This T cell receptor (beta chain) was captured in a study of T cell responses to AZD1222 COVID-19 vaccine. Sequencing was performed with immunoSEQ multiplex PCR; in TCRdb, only in-frame clones are kept and a portion is missing. The table shows 150,000 or so clones, with about 93% occurring only once. Notes on the study in general: It should be noted that donors were predominantly white British and more often female, and clonal diversity was possibly underestimated. Of spike-specific TCRs, nearly half reportedly target regions left unmutated in variants. Recipients of two AZD1222 doses showed rising Spike-specific TCR breadth and depth.

The CDR3 has 15 amino acids. CDR1 SNHLY and CDR2 FYNNEI come from the germline V gene. Germline trimming cut 4 bases from V and 13 bases from J; bases unmatched to any gene: 14. As for this clone: The target antigen is unknown.

The sample was peripheral blood, taken on day 0 of AZD1222 vaccination. The V gene is TRBV2, the J gene TRBJ1-5, with 9 nucleotides matching TRBD1. This TCR was sampled from an adult in good health. CDR3 bases: TGTGCCAGCAGTGTTGTGGGACAGGGCCTGGGAATTCAGCATTTT. Its translation is CASSVVGQGLGIQHF.